Listed here are 13 T cell receptor beta chains from one sample, sequenced in a study of cytomegalovirus exposure and HLA in healthy donors. The PCR used 60 Vbeta and 13 Jbeta primers. The data were produced by immunoSEQ multiplex PCR, yet TCRdb's version contains in-frame clones alone and is incomplete. The repertoire holds fewer than 200,000 clones, with about 9% as singletons. The specimen sequenced was PBMCs. The receptor set was obtained from a woman in her thirties in good health and CMV-seropositive.

This clone was seen only a few times. The CDR3 nucleotides are TGTGCCAGCAGTTCCCGACTCCTGGGACTAGCGGCCTCCTACGAGCAGTACTTC. This encodes CASSSRLLGLAASYEQYF. The V gene is TRBV6-7, the J gene TRBJ2-7; 11 nucleotides agree with TRBD2. TRBV6-7 counts as an open reading frame of uncertain function. Trimming removed 4 bases from V and 0 bases from J; junction bases left unmatched: 11. This CDR3 has 18 amino acids.

This clone showed up just a few times. This chain connects TRBV9 to TRBJ1-1; D is possibly TRBD1 (6 bases). Trimming took off 3 bases at V and 8 bases at J, with 14 bases between the two ends. Germline V gene sequence: CDR1 SGDLS, CDR2 YYNGEE. The CDR3 length is 13 residues. CDR3 bases: TGTGCCAGCAGCGATAGCCCCCAGGGGGAAGCTTTCTTT. This encodes CASSDSPQGEAFF.

This clone was seen a few times. This chain links TRBV9 with TRBJ2-7, with 10 bases fitting TRBD1. CDR1 SGDLS and CDR2 YYNGEE come from the germline V gene. Trimming took 0 bases from V and 2 from J; bases not matched to a gene: 2. The CDR3 consists of 15 residues. CDR3: CASSVAGTGAYEQYF. The CDR3 DNA reads TGTGCCAGCAGCGTAGCAGGGACAGGGGCCTACGAGCAGTACTTC.

This clone was seen a handful of times. The chain employs TRBV5-1 and TRBJ2-7; 11 bases fit TRBD1. In germline, CDR1 is SGHRS, CDR2 YFSETQ. The CDR3 length is 15 residues. V lost 4 bases and J lost 4; bases outside the gene matches: 7. The CDR3 nucleotides are TGCGCCAGCAGCACGGGGACAGGGGGGGGATACGAGCAGTACTTC. Its translation is CASSTGTGGGYEQYF.

This rearrangement joins TRBV19 to TRBJ2-6; TRBD2 might be the D (6 bases). V lost 9 bases, J lost 2 bases, and 14 bases lay in between. The germline V gene has CDR1 LNHDA and CDR2 SQIVND (reference sequence). The CDR3 covers 15 residues. The CDR3 DNA is TGTGCCAGCTTACCTCGGGGGACTGGGGCCAACGTCCTGACTTTC. This sequence encodes CASLPRGTGANVLTF.

This clone was observed a handful of times. The rearrangement joins TRBV6-5 to TRBJ1-1, with 8 bases fitting TRBD1. This CDR3 has 15 residues. V gave up 3 bases and J gave up 11 bases; unmatched junction bases: 14. The germline gives CDR1 MNHEY, CDR2 SVGAGI. The CDR3 loop is CASSYTGQDTDLAFF. In nucleotides, the CDR3 is TGTGCCAGCAGTTATACGGGACAGGACACCGACCTCGCTTTCTTT.

The chain joins TRBV7-2 to TRBJ2-1; 14 nucleotides line up with TRBD2. The V gene end was trimmed by 5 bases and the J gene end by 7 bases; junction bases not matched to a gene: 10. From germline, CDR1 is SGHTA and CDR2 FQGNSA. The CDR3 runs to 17 residues. In DNA form, the CDR3 reads TGTGCCAGCAGCGCCTCCGGGACTAGCGGGAGATTGAATGAGCAGTTCTTC. Its translation: CASSASGTSGRLNEQFF.

V and J are TRBV5-1 and TRBJ1-1, with 11 bases aligning to TRBD1. This CDR3 comprises 14 residues. V was clipped by 4 bases and J by 3 bases; unmatched bases: 2. Germline assignment: CDR1 SGHRS and CDR2 YFSETQ. The CDR3 spells CASSRDRGYTEAFF. The CDR3 coding sequence is TGCGCCAGCAGCAGGGACAGGGGGTACACTGAAGCTTTCTTT.

The table lists this clone with a few counts. This chain connects TRBV7-2 to TRBJ2-6, with 11 bases identical to TRBD2. Trimming at V came to 5 bases and at J to 0 bases, leaving 6 bases not matched to a gene. Germline lookup yields CDR1 SGHTA and CDR2 FQGNSA. This CDR3 is 18 amino acids long. The CDR3: CASSPRLAGSSGANVLTF. The CDR3 DNA reads TGTGCCAGCAGCCCTCGACTAGCGGGATCCTCTGGGGCCAACGTCCTGACTTTC.

This chain links TRBV18 with TRBJ2-1; TRBD1 aligns across 12 bases. Losses at the gene ends were 8 bases for V and 9 bases for J; bases not matched to a gene: 5. The CDR3 has 13 residues. Germline V lookup: CDR1 KGHSH, CDR2 LQKENI. CDR3 region: CASQGTGGGEQFF. The CDR3 DNA follows: TGTGCCAGCCAGGGGACAGGGGGCGGTGAGCAGTTCTTC. Using reference TRBV18 and TRBJ2-1 for the parts outside the CDR3, the full variable domain is NAGVMQNPRHLVRRRGQEARLRCSPMKGHSHVYWYRQLPEEGLKFMVYLQKENIIDESGMPKERFSAEFPKEGPSILRIQQVVRGDSAAYFCASQGTGGGEQFFGPGTRLTVL.

This clone was counted a few times. The chain carries TRBV15 and TRBJ2-7; tentatively, D is TRBD1 (6 bases). Germline loops: CDR1 LNHNV, CDR2 YYDKDF (reference sequence). This CDR3 is built from 17 residues. V shed 2 bases and J shed 3 bases, with 20 bases lying between them. The CDR3 reads CATSRPTTGKPYYEQYF. The CDR3 DNA follows: TGTGCCACCAGCAGACCTACTACAGGGAAGCCTTACTACGAGCAGTACTTC.

This clone has a handful of counts. This chain links TRBV30 with TRBJ2-3; D might be TRBD2 (6 bases). The CDR3 is 12 residues long. Germline values: CDR1 GTSNPN, CDR2 SVGIG (reference sequence). V lost 5 bases and J 10 bases, leaving 16 bases between the germline ends. The CDR3: CAWAGGMLSQYF. CDR3 nucleotide sequence: TGTGCCTGGGCCGGGGGTATGCTCTCGCAGTATTTT.

V gene TRBV29-1 combines with J gene TRBJ2-3; no firm D call. From germline, CDR1 is SQVTM and CDR2 ANQGSEA. The CDR3 is made up of 10 amino acids. The CDR3 is CCTSTDTQYF. The DNA of the CDR3 is TGCTGCACAAGCACAGATACGCAGTATTTT.